A selection of T cell receptor beta chains follows, all from one sample in a study of shared clonotypes between healthy human individuals. The assay was immunoSEQ multiplex PCR, and TCRdb's table has in-frame clones only and misses some. The sample yields just over 2,000,000 clones, around 95% seen once. The source material was naive CD4+ T cells sorted from blood. The receptors shown here come from a man younger than 35 in good health. CDR3s leave out the opening cysteine and the closing phenylalanine or tryptophan. Clone size is stated in some rows and not others, as once, few, many or a class when expanded.

- | TRBV4-2 | ASSRTSGGRTDTQY
- | TRBV18 | ASSRGGSGNTIY
- | TRBV5-1 | ASSVRTGSNTEAF
- | TRBV4-2 | ASSPTDRRIYEQY
- | TRBV7-9 | ASSPAGPFRNEQF
- | TRBV19 | ASSMLGQGFYEQY
- | TRBV29-1 | SVDSVNTGELF
- | TRBV18 | ASSPDTSPTEAF
once | TRBV6-4 | ARIDRGPYSNQPQH
- | TRBV7-2 | ASSLVAGPVGDTQY
- | TRBV5-4 | ASSPSEKETQY
- | TRBV28 | ASSLQGAGGTEAF
- | TRBV27 | ASSPKGRGAQGLSGYT
- | TRBV9 | ASSGDPGGNQPQH
- | TRBV10-3 | AISELGRDSPLH
- | TRBV6-1 | ASSEAGVYNSPLH
- | TRBV19 | ASSKGSLGAGELF
- | TRBV30 | AWNRVPNTGELF
- | TRBV28 | ASSTLAGGHYEQY
once | TRBV7-9 | ASSLAESNQPQH